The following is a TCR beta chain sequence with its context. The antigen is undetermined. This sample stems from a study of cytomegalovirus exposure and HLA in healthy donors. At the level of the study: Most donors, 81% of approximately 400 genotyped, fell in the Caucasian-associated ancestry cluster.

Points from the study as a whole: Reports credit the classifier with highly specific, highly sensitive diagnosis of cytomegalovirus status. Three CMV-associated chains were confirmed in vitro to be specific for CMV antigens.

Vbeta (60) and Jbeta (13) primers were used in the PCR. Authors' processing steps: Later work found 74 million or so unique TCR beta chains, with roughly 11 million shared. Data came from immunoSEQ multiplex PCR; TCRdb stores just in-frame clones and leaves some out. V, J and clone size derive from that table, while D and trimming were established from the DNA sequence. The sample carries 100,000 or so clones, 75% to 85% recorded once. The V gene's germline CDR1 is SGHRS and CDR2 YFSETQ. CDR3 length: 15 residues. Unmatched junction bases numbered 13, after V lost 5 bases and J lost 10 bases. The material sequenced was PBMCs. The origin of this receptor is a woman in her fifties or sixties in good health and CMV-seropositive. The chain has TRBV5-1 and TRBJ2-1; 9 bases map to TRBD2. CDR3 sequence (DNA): TGCGCCAGCAGAGAGGTGGGTAGCGGGAGCTCCGAGCAGTTCTTC. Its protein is CASREVGSGSSEQFF.